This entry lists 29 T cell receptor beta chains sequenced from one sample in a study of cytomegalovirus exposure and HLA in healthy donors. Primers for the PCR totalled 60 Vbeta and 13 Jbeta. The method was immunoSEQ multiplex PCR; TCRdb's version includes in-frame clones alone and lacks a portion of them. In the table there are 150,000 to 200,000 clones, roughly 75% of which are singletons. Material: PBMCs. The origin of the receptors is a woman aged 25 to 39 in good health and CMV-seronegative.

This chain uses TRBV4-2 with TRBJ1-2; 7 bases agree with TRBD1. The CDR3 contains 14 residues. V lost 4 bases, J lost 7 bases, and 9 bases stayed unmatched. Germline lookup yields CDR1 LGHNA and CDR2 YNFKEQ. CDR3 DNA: TGTGCCAGCAGCCTACCCGGGACAGAAGGTGGCTACACCTTC. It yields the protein CASSLPGTEGGYTF.

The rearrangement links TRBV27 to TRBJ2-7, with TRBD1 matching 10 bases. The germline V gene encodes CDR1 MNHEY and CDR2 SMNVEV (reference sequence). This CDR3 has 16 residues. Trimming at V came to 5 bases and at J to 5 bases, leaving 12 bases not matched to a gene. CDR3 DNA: TGTGCCAGCAGTCACCCGACCGGGACAGGGGTTAACGAGCAGTACTTC. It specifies CASSHPTGTGVNEQYF.

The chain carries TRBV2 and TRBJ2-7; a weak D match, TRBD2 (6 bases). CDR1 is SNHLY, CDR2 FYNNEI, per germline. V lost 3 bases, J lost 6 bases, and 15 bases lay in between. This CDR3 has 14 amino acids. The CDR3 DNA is TGTGCCAGCAGTGAGACTAGGTGGCTTCCCGAGCAGTACTTC. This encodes CASSETRWLPEQYF.

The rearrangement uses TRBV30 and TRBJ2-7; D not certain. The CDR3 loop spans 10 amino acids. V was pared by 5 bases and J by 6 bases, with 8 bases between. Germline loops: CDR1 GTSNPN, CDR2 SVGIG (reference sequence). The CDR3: CAWGPGEQYF. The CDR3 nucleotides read TGTGCCTGGGGTCCGGGCGAGCAGTACTTC. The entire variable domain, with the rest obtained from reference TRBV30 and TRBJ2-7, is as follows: SQTIHQWPATLVQPVGSPLSLECTVEGTSNPNLYWYRQAAGRGLQLLFYSVGIGQISSEVPQNLSASRPQDRQFILSSKKLLLSDSGFYLCAWGPGEQYFGPGTRLTVT.

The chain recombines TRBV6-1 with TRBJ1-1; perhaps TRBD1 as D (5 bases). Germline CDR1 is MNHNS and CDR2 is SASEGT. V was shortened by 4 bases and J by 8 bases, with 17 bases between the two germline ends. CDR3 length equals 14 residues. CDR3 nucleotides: TGTGCCAGCAGTGCCCGGCCTACAGGCGGAGAAGCTTTCTTT. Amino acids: CASSARPTGGEAFF.

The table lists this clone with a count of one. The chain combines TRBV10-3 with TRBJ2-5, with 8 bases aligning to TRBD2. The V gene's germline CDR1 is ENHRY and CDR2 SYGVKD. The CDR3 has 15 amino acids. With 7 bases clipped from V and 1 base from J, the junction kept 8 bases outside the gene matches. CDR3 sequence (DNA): TGTGCCATCAAGGAAGACGGGGGGGCCCAAGAGACCCAGTACTTC. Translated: CAIKEDGGAQETQYF.

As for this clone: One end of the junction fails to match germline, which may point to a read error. The CDR3 region is CASRLDASGSGNTIYF. CDR3 coding DNA: TGCGCCAGCAGGTTGGACGCATCAGGCTCTGGAAACACCATATATTTT. J is TRBJ1-3 and V is TRBV5-1, with D unresolved. Per the germline V gene, CDR1 is SGHRS and CDR2 is YFSETQ. This CDR3 comprises 16 residues.

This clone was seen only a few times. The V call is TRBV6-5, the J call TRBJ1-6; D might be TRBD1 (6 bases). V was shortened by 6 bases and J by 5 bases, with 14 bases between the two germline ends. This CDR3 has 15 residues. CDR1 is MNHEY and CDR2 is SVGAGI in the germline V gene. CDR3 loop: CASSLTGFDNSPLHF. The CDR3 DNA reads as TGTGCCAGCAGCTTAACAGGGTTTGATAATTCACCCCTCCACTTT.

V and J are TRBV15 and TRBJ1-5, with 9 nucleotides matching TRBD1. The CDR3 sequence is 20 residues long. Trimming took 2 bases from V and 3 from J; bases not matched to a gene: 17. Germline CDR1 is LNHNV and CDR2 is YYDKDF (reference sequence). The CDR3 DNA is TGTGCCACCAGCAGAACTCCGGGACAGGGAAGATCGACTCCCAATCAGCCCCAGCATTTT. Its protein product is CATSRTPGQGRSTPNQPQHF.

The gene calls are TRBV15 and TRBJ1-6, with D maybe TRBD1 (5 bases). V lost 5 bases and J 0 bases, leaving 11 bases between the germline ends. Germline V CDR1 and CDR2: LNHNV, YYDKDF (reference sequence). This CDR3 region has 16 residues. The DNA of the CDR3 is TGTGCCACCAGCGCGGGGCGGAGCTCCTATAATTCACCCCTCCACTTT. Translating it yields CATSAGRSSYNSPLHF.

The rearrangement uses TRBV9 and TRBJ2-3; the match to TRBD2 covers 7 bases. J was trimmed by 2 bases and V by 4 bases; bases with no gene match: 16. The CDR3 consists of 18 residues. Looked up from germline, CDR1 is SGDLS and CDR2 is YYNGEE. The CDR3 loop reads CASSLPIQSGEYTDTQYF. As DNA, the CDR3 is TGTGCCAGCAGCCTCCCAATCCAAAGCGGGGAGTACACAGATACGCAGTATTTT.

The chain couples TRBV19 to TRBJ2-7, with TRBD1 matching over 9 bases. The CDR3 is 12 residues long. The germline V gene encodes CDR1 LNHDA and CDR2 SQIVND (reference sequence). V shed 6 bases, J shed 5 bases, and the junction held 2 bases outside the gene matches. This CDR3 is CASRQGAHEQYF. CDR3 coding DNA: TGTGCCAGTAGACAGGGGGCCCACGAGCAGTACTTC. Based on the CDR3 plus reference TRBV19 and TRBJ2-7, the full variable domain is DGGITQSPKYLFRKEGQNVTLSCEQNLNHDAMYWYRQDPGQGLRLIYYSQIVNDFQKGDIAEGYSVSREKKESFPLTVTSAQKNPTAFYLCASRQGAHEQYFGPGTRLTVT.

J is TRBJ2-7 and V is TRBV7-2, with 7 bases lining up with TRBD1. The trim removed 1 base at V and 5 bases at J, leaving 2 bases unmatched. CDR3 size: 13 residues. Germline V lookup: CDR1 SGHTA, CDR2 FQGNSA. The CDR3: CASSLETGNEQYF. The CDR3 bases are TGTGCCAGCAGCTTAGAGACAGGGAACGAGCAGTACTTC. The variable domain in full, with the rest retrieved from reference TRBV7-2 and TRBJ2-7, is GAGVSQSPSNKVTEKGKDVELRCDPISGHTALYWYRQSLGQGLEFLIYFQGNSAPDKSGLPSDRFSAERTGGSVSTLTIQRTQQEDSAVYLCASSLETGNEQYFGPGTRLTVT.

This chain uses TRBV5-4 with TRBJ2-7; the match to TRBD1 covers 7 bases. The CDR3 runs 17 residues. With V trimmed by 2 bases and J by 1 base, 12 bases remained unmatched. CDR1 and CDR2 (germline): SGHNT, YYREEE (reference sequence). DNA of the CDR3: TGTGCCAGCAGCTTCGCAGGGGGAGTTACTTTATCCTACGAGCAGTACTTC. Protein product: CASSFAGGVTLSYEQYF.

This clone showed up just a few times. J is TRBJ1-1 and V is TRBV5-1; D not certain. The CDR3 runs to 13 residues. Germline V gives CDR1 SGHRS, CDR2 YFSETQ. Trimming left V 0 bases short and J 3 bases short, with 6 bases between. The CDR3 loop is CASSLASDTEAFF. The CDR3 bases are TGCGCCAGCAGCTTGGCCTCAGACACTGAAGCTTTCTTT.

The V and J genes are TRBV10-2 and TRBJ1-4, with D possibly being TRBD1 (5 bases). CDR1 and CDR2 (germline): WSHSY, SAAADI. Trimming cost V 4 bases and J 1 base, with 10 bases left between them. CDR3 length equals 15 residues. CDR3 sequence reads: CASSARGGTNEKLFF. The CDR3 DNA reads TGCGCCAGCAGTGCACGGGGGGGAACTAATGAAAAACTGTTTTTT.

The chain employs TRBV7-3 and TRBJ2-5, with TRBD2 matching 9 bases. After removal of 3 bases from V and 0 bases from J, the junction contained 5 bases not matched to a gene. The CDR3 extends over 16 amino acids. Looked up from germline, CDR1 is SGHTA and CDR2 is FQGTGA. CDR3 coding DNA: TGTGCCAGCAGCTTGTTTAGCGGGGGAGACCAAGAGACCCAGTACTTC. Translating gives CASSLFSGGDQETQYF.

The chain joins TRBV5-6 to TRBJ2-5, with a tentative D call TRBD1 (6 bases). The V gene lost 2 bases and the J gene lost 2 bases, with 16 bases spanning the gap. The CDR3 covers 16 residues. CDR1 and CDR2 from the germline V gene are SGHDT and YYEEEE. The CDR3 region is CASSFGLGARQETQYF. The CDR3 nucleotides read TGTGCCAGCAGCTTTGGGTTGGGGGCCAGACAAGAGACCCAGTACTTC.

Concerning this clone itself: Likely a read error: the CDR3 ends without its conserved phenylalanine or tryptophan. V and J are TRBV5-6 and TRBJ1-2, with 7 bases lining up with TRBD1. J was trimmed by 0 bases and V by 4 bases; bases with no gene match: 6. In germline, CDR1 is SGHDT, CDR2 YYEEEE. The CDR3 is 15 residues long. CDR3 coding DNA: TGTGCCAGCAGCCGCGACAGGGTGGCTAACTATGGCTACACCGTC. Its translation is CASSRDRVANYGYTV.

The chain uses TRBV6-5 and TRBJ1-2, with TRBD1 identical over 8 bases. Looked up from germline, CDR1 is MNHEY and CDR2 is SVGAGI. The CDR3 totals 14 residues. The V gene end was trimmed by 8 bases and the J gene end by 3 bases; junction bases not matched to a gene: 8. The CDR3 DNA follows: TGTGCCAGCGGTAAACAGGGGGTCGACTATGGCTACACCTTC. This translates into CASGKQGVDYGYTF.

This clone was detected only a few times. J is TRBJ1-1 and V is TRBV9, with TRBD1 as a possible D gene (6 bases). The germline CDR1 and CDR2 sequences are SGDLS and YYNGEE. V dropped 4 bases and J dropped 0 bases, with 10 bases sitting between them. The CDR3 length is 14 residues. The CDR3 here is CASSRQVMNTEAFF. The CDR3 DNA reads TGTGCCAGCAGCAGACAGGTCATGAACACTGAAGCTTTCTTT.

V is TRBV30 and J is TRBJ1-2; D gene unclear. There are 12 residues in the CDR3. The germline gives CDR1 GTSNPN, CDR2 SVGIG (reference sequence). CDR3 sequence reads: CAIMEFSEGYTF. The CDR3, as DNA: TGTGCTATAATGGAGTTCAGTGAGGGTTACACCTTC.

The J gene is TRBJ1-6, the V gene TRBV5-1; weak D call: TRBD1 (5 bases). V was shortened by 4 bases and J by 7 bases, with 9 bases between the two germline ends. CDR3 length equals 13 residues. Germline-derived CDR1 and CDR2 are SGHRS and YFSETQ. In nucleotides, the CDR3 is TGCGCCAGCAGCGGGGAGGGGAATTCACCCCTCCACTTT. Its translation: CASSGEGNSPLHF.

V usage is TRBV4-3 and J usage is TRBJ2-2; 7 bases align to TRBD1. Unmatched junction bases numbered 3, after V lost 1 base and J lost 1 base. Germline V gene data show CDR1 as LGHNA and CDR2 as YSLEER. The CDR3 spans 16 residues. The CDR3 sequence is CASSQGWDRNTGELFF. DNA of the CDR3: TGCGCCAGCAGCCAAGGTTGGGACAGGAACACCGGGGAGCTGTTTTTT.

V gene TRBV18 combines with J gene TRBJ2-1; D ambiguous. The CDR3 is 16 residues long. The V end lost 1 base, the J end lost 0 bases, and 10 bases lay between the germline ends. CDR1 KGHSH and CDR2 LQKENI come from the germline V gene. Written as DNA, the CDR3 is TGTGCCAGCTCACCACTAGGATCGGGCTCCTACAATGAGCAGTTCTTC. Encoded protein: CASSPLGSGSYNEQFF.

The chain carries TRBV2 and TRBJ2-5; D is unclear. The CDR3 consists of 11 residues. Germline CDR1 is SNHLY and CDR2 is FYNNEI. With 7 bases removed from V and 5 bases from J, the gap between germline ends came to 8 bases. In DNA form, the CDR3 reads TGTGCCAGCATCATGTTGGAGACCCAGTACTTC. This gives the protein CASIMLETQYF.

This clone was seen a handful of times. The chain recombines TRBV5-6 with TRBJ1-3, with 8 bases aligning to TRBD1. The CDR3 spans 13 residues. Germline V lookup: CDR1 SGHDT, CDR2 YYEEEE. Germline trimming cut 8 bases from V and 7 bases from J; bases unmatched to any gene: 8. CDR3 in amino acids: CASTGTGPNTIYF. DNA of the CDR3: TGTGCCAGTACTGGGACAGGACCTAACACCATATATTTT.

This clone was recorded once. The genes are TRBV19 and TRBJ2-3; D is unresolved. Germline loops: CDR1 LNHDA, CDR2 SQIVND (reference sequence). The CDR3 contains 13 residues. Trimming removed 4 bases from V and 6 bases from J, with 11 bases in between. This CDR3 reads CASSSRRLDTQYF. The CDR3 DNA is TGTGCCAGTAGTAGCCGGCGGTTGGATACGCAGTATTTT.

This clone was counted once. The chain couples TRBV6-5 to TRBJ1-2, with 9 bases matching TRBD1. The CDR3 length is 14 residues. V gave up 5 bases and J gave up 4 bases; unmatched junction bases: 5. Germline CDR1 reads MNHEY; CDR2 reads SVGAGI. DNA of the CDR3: TGTGCCAGCAGTCCGCCGACAGGGGGCTATGGCTACACCTTC. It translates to CASSPPTGGYGYTF.